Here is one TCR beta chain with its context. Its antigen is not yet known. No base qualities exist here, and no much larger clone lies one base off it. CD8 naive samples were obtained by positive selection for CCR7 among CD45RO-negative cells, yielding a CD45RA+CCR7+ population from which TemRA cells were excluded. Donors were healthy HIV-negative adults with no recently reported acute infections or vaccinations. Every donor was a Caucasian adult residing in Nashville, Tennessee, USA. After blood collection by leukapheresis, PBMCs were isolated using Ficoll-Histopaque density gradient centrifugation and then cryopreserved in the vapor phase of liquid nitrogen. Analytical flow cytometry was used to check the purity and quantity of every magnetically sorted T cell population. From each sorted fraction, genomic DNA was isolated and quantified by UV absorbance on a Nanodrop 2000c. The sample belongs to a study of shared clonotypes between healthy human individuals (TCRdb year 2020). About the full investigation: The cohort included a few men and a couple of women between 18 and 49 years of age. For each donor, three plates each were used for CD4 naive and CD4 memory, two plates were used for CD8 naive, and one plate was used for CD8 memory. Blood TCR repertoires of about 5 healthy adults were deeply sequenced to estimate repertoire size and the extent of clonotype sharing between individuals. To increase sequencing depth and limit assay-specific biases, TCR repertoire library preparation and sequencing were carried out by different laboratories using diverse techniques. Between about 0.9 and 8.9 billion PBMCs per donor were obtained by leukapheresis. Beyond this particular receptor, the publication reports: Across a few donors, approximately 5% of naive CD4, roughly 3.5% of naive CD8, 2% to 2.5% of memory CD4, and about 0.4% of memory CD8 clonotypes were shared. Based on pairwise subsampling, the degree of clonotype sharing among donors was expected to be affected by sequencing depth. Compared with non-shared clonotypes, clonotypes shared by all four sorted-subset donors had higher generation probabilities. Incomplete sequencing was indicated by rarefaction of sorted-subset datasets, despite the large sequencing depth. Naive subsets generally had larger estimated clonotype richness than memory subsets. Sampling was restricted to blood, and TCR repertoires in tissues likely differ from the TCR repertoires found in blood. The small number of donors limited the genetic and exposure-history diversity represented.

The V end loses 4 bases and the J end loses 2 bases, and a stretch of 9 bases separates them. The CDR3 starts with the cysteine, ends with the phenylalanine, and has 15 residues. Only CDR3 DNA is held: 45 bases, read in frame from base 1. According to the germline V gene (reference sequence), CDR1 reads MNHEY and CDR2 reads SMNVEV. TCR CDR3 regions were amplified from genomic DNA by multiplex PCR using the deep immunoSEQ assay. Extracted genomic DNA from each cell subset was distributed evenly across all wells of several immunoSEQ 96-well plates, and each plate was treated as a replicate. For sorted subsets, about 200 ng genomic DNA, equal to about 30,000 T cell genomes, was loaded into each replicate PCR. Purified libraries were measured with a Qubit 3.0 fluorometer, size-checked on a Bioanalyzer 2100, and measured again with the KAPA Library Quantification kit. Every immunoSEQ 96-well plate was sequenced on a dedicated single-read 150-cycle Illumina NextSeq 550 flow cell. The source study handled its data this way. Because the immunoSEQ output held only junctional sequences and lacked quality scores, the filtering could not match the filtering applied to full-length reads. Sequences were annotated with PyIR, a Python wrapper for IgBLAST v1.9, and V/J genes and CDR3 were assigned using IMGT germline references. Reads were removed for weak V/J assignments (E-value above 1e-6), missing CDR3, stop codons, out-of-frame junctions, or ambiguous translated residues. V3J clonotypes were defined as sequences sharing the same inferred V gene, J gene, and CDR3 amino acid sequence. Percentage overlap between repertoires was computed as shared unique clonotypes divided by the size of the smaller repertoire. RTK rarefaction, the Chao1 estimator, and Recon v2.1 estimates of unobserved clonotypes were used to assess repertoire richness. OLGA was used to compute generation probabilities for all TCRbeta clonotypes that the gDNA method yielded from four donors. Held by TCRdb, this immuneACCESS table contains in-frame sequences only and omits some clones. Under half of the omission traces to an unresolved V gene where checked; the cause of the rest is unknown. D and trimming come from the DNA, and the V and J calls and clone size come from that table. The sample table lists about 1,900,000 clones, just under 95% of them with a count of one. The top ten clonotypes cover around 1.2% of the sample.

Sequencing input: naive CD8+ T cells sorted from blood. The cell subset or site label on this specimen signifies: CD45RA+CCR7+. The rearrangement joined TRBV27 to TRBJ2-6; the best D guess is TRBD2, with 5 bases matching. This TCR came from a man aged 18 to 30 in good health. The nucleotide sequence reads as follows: TGTGCCAGCAGTTCCCTCGGGGCTGGGGCCAACGTCCTGACTTTC. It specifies CASSSLGAGANVLTF.